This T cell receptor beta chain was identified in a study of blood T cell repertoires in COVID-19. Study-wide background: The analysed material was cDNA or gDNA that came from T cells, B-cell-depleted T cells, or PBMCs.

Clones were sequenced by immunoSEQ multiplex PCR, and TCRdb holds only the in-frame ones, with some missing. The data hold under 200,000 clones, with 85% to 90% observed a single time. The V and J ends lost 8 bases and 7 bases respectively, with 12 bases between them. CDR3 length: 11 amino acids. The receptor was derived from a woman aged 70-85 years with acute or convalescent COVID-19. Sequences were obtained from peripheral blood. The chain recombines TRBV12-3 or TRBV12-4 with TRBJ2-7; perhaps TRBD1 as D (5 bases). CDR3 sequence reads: CASLGRGEQYF. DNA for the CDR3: TGTGCCAGCCTCGGAAGGGGTGAGCAGTACTTC.